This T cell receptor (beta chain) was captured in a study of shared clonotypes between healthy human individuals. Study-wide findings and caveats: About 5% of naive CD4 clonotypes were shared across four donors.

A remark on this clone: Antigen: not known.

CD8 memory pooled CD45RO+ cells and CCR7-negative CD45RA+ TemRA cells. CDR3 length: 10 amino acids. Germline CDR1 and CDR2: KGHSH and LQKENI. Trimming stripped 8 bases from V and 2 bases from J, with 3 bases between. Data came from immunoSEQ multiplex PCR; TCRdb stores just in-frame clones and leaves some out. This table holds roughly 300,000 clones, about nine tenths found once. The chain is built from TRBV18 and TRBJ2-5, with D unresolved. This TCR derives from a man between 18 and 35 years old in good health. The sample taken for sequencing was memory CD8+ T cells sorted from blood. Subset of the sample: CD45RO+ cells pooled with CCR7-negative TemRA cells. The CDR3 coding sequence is TGTGCCAGCCCACAAGAGACCCAGTACTTC. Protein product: CASPQETQYF.